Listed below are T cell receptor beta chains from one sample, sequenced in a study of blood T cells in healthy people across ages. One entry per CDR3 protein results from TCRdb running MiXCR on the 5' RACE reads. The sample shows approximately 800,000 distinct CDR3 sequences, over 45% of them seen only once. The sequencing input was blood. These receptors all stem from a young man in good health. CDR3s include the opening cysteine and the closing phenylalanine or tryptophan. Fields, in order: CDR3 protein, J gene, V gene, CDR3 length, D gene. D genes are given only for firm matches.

CDR3 protein: CASSLAGQWQETQYF
J gene: TRBJ2-5
V gene: TRBV5-8
CDR3 length: 15
D gene: -

CDR3 protein: CARGRQETQFF
J gene: TRBJ2-1
V gene: TRBV11-1
CDR3 length: 11
D gene: -

CDR3 protein: CASSAGTGFGEQYF
J gene: TRBJ2-7
V gene: TRBV6-5
CDR3 length: 14
D gene: TRBD1

CDR3 protein: CASSRGQSNQPQHF
J gene: TRBJ1-5
V gene: TRBV7-9
CDR3 length: 14
D gene: -

CDR3 protein: CSAGRGAADTQYF
J gene: TRBJ2-3
V gene: TRBV20-1
CDR3 length: 13
D gene: TRBD2

CDR3 protein: CSVVPTSGPYEQYF
J gene: -
V gene: TRBV29-1
CDR3 length: 14
D gene: TRBD2

CDR3 protein: CSATTTSEGVYEQYF
J gene: TRBJ2-7
V gene: TRBV20-1
CDR3 length: 15
D gene: -

CDR3 protein: CASSSRLAGGDEQFF
J gene: TRBJ2-1
V gene: TRBV7-2
CDR3 length: 15
D gene: TRBD2

CDR3 protein: CASSHWTDYTQYF
J gene: TRBJ2-3
V gene: TRBV3-1
CDR3 length: 13
D gene: -

CDR3 protein: CAISEGLVEVQYF
J gene: TRBJ2-4
V gene: TRBV10-3
CDR3 length: 13
D gene: -

CDR3 protein: CASSSTGGGGYNEQFF
J gene: TRBJ2-1
V gene: TRBV28
CDR3 length: 16
D gene: -

CDR3 protein: CASSTGLVYNEQYF
J gene: -
V gene: TRBV5-1
CDR3 length: 14
D gene: -

CDR3 protein: CSAGTLGNNEQFF
J gene: TRBJ2-1
V gene: TRBV20-1
CDR3 length: 13
D gene: -

CDR3 protein: CASSPAFGYQETQYF
J gene: TRBJ2-5
V gene: TRBV18
CDR3 length: 15
D gene: -

CDR3 protein: CASSQLTRGIQYF
J gene: -
V gene: TRBV3-1
CDR3 length: 13
D gene: -

CDR3 protein: CASSLWGGSHNEQFF
J gene: TRBJ2-1
V gene: TRBV7-2
CDR3 length: 15
D gene: TRBD2

CDR3 protein: CASSLMHEQYF
J gene: TRBJ2-7
V gene: TRBV7-2
CDR3 length: 11
D gene: -

CDR3 protein: CSATHPGQGFYEQYF
J gene: TRBJ2-7
V gene: TRBV20-1
CDR3 length: 15
D gene: TRBD1

CDR3 protein: CASSFPGREWPDTQYF
J gene: TRBJ2-3
V gene: TRBV7-8
CDR3 length: 16
D gene: -

CDR3 protein: CASSSRTNEKLFF
J gene: TRBJ1-4
V gene: TRBV2
CDR3 length: 13
D gene: -

CDR3 protein: CASSRELASTYNEQFF
J gene: TRBJ2-1
V gene: TRBV4-3
CDR3 length: 16
D gene: TRBD2

CDR3 protein: CATSRELAGTNEQFF
J gene: TRBJ2-1
V gene: TRBV15
CDR3 length: 15
D gene: TRBD2